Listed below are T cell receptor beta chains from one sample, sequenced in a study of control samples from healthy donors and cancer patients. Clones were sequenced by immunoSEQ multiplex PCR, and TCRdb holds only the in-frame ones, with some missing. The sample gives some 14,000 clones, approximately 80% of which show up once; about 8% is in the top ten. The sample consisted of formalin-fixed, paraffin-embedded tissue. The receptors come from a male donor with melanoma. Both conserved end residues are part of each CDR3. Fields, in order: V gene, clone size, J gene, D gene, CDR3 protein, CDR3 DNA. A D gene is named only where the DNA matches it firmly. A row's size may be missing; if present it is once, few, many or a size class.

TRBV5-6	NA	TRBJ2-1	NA	CASSSGPAAYNEQFF	TGTGCCAGCAGTTCGGGCCCGGCGGCCTACAATGAGCAGTTCTTC
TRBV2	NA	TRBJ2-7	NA	CASGTGRSSYEQYF	TGTGCCAGTGGTACAGGGAGGAGCTCCTACGAGCAGTACTTC
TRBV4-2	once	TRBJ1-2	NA	CASQPSGRDGYGYTF	TGTGCCAGCCAGCCCTCAGGGAGAGATGGCTATGGCTACACCTTC
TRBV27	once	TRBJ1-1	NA	CASSSGRDRKDFF	TGTGCCAGCAGTTCAGGGAGAGACAGAAAGGATTTCTTT
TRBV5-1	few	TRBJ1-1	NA	CASSPRAGTNTEAFF	TGCGCCAGCAGCCCTCGAGCCGGGACGAACACTGAAGCTTTCTTT
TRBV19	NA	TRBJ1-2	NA	CASSIGIVQGYGYTF	TGTGCCAGTAGTATCGGAATAGTACAGGGCTATGGCTACACCTTC
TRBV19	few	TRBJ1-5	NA	CASSMSGGHSNQPQHF	TGTGCCAGTAGTATGTCCGGGGGTCATAGCAATCAGCCCCAGCATTTT
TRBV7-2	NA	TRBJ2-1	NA	CASAGGVRYNEQFF	TGTGCCAGCGCGGGCGGGGTACGGTACAATGAGCAGTTCTTC
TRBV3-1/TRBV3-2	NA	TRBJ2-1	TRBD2	CASSPGSGGPSSYNEQFF	TGTGCCAGCAGCCCGGGATCGGGGGGTCCTAGCTCCTACAATGAGCAGTTCTTC
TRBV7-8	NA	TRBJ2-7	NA	CASSTQDYEQYF	TGTGCCAGCAGCACCCAGGACTACGAGCAGTACTTC
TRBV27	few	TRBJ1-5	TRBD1	CASSFLKHRGDQPQHF	TGTGCCAGCAGTTTTCTGAAACACAGGGGTGATCAGCCCCAGCATTTT
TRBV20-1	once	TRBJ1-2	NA	CSASGGLGYTF	TGCAGTGCTAGTGGAGGTCTTGGCTACACCTTC
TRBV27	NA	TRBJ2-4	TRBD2	CASSFGGGPLKNIQYF	TGTGCCAGCAGTTTCGGCGGGGGTCCCCTCAAAAACATTCAGTACTTC
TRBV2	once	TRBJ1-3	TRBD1	CASISTGTAGTDLSGNTIYF	TGTGCCAGCATCAGTACAGGGACGGCAGGGACAGACCTCTCTGGAAACACCATATATTTT
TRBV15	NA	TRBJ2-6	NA	CATSGGRDGANVLTF	TGTGCCACATCGGGGGGCCGGGATGGGGCCAACGTCCTGACTTTC
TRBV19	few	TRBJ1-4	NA	CASSIEGDGLRGLFF	TGTGCCAGTAGTATAGAGGGGGACGGCCTGCGGGGACTGTTTTTT
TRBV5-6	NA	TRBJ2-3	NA	CASSLFQGRTDTQYF	TGTGCCAGCAGCTTGTTCCAGGGGCGCACAGATACGCAGTATTTT
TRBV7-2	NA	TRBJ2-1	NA	CASSIGGARYNEQFF	TGTGCCAGCAGCATAGGGGGGGCCCGCTACAATGAGCAGTTCTTC
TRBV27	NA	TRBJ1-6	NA	CASSLITGISYNSPLHF	TGTGCCAGCAGTTTAATAACAGGGATAAGCTATAATTCACCCCTCCACTTT
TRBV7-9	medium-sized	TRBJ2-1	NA	CASSHEGSPYNEQFF	TGTGCCAGCAGCCATGAAGGGTCTCCTTACAATGAGCAGTTCTTC
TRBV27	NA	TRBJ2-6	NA	CASSWASFSSGANVLTF	TGTGCCAGCAGTTGGGCTAGCTTCAGCTCTGGGGCCAACGTCCTGACTTTC
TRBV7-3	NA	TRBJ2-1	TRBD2	CASSLMRGAYNEQFF	TGTGCCAGCAGCTTAATGCGGGGGGCCTACAATGAGCAGTTCTTC
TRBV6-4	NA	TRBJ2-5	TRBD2	CASSARRAGGKETQYF	TGTGCCAGCAGTGCCCGGAGAGCGGGGGGCAAGGAAACCCAGTACTTC
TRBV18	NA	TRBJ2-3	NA	CASSTRTDTQYF	TGTGCCAGCTCGACTCGCACAGATACGCAGTATTTT
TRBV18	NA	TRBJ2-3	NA	CASSKNRDDTQYF	TGTGCCAGCTCTAAGAACAGGGATGATACGCAGTATTTT
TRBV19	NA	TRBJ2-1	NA	CASNQYSSYNEQFF	TGTGCCAGTAATCAATATAGCTCCTACAATGAGCAGTTCTTC
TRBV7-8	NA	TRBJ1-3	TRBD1	CASSSTGVSGNTIYF	TGTGCCAGCAGCAGCACAGGGGTCTCTGGAAACACCATATATTTT
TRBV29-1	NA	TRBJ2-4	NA	CSVEAAGNKNIQYF	TGCAGCGTTGAGGCGGCCGGGAACAAAAACATTCAGTACTTC
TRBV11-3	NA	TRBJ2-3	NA	CASSLRPRNTQYF	TGTGCCAGCAGCCTCAGGCCGAGGAATACGCAGTATTTT
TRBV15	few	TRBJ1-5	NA	CATSSLGYDSNQPQHF	TGTGCCACCAGCAGCTTGGGGTACGATAGCAATCAGCCCCAGCATTTT
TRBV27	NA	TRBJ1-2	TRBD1	CASSQGQRRYTF	TGTGCCAGCAGTCAGGGACAGCGGAGGTACACCTTC
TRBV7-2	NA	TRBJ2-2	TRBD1	CASSARQGMFTGELFF	TGTGCCAGCAGCGCTCGACAGGGAATGTTCACCGGGGAGCTGTTTTTT
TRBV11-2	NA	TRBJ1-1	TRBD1	CASRHEIRDSDRGDTEAFF	TGTGCCAGCAGACACGAAATCCGAGATTCGGACAGGGGAGACACTGAAGCTTTCTTT
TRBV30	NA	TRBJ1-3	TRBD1	CAWSQGDSGNTIYF	TGTGCCTGGAGTCAGGGGGACTCTGGAAACACCATATATTTT
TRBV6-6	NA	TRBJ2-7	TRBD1	CASSPGTGLFEQYF	TGTGCCAGCAGTCCCGGGACAGGACTCTTCGAGCAGTACTTC
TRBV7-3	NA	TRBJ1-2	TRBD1	CASSSTTGAAYGYTF	TGTGCCAGCAGCTCGACCACAGGGGCGGCCTATGGCTACACCTTC
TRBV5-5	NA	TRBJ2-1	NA	CASSLGGRAYNEQFF	TGTGCCAGCAGCTTGGGAGGGCGGGCCTACAATGAGCAGTTCTTC
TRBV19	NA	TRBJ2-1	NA	CASSRQGTLRNEQFF	TGTGCCAGTAGTAGGCAGGGGACGCTTCGCAATGAGCAGTTCTTC
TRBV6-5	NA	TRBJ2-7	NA	CASTSKVGSYEQYF	TGTGCCAGCACCTCTAAGGTTGGGAGCTACGAGCAGTACTTC